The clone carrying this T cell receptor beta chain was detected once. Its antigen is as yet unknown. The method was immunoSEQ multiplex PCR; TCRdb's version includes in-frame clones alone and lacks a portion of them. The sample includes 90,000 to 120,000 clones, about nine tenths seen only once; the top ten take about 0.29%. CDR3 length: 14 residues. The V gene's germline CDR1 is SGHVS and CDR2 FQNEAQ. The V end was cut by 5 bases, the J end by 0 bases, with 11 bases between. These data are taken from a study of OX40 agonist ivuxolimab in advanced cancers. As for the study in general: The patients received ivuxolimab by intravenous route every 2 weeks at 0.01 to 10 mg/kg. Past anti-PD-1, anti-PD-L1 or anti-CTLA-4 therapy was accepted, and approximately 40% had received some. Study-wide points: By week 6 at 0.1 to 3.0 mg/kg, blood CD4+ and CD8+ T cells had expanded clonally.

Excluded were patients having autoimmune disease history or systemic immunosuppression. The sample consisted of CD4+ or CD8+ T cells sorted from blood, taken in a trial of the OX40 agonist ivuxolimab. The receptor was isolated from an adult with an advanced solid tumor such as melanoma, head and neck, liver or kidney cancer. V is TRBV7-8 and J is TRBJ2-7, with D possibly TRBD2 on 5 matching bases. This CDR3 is CASSRLSGSYEQYF. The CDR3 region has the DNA TGTGCCAGCAGCCGCTTAAGCGGCTCCTACGAGCAGTACTTC. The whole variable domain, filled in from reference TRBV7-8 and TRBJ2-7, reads GAGVSQSPRYKVAKRGQDVALRCDPISGHVSLFWYQQALGQGPEFLTYFQNEAQLDKSGLPSDRFFAERPEGSVSTLKIQRTQQEDSAVYLCASSRLSGSYEQYFGPGTRLTVT.